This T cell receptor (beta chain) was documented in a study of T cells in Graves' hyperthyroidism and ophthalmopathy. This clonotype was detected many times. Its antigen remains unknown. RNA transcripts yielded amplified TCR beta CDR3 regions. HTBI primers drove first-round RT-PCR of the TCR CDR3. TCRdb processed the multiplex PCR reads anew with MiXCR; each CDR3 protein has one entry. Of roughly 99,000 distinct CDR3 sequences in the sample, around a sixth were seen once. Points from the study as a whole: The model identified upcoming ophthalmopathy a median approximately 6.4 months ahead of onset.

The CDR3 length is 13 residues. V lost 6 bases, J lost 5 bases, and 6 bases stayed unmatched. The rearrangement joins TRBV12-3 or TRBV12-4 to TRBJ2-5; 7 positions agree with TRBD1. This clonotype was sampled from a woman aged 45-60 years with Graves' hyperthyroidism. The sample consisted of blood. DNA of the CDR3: TGTGCCAGCAGACAGACAGGGAAGGAGACCCAGTACTTC. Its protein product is CASRQTGKETQYF.